This T cell receptor beta chain was profiled in a study of blood T cell repertoires in COVID-19. The CDR3 runs 15 residues. Germline V gene data show CDR1 as SGHTA and CDR2 as FQGNSA. The germline V and J ends were trimmed by 1 base and 15 bases, with 22 bases remaining between them. Libraries were prepared by immunoSEQ multiplex PCR; TCRdb keeps only in-frame clonotypes and omits some of them. Among 210,000 or so clones listed, approximately 80% were seen once. This clonotype originated in an elderly woman with active or convalescent COVID-19. This chain joins TRBV7-2 and TRBJ2-1, with a tentative D call TRBD2 (6 bases). The sample taken for sequencing was peripheral blood. The chain's CDR3 is CASSLGVREGSGMFF. CDR3 nucleotide sequence: TGTGCCAGCAGCTTAGGGGTGCGGGAAGGGTCGGGTATGTTCTTC.